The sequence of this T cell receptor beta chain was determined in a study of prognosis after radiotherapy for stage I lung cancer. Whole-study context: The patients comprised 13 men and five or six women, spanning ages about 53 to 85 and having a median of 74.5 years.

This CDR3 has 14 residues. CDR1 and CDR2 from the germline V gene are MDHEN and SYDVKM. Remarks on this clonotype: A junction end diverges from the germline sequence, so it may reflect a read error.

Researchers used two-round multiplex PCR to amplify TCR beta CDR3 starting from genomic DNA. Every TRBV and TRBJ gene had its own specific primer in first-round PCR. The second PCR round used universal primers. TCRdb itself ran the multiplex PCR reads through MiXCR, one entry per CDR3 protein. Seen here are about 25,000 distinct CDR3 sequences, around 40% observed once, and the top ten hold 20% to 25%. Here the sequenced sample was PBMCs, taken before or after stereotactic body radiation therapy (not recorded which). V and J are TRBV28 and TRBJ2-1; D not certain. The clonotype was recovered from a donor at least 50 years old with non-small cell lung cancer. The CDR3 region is CASRTSGPCNEHFF. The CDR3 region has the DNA TGTGCCAGCAGAACTTCGGGCCCCTGCAATGAGCATTTCTTC.